Below, one T cell receptor (beta chain) is given with its context. The sample originates from a study of blood T cell repertoires in COVID-19. Germline trimming cut 3 bases from V and 7 bases from J; bases unmatched to any gene: 5. Germline V gene sequence: CDR1 SGHTA, CDR2 FQGNSA. The CDR3 extends over 13 amino acids. TCRdb keeps only in-frame clones here, not all; method: immunoSEQ multiplex PCR. This table has about 150,000 clones, about 85% appearing once. The sample comprised peripheral blood. The chain uses TRBV7-2 and TRBJ1-2; TRBD1 agrees at 7 bases. This TCR was recovered from a man older than 75 with COVID-19, enrolled during active disease. The CDR3 here is CASSFGRGRGYTF. CDR3 in DNA: TGTGCCAGCAGCTTCGGGAGGGGGCGTGGCTACACCTTC.